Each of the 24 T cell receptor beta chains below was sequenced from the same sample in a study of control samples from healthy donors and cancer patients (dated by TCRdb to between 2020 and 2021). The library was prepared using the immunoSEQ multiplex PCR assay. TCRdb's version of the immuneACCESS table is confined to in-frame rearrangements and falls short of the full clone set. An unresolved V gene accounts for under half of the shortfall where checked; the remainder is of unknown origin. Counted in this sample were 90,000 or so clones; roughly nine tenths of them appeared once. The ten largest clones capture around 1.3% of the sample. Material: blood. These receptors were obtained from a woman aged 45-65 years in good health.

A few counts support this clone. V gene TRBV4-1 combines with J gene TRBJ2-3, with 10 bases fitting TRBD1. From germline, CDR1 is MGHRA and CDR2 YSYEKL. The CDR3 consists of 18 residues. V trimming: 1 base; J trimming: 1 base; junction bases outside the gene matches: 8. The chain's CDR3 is CASSQVALGTGGTDTQYF. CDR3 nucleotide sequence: TGCGCCAGCAGCCAAGTCGCGCTCGGGACAGGGGGCACAGATACGCAGTATTTT.

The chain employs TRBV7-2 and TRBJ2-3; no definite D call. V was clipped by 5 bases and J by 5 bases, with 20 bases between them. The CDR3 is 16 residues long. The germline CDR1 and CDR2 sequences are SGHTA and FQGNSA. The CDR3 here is CASSQPVNPFLDTQYF. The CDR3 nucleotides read TGTGCCAGCAGCCAGCCAGTTAATCCTTTCCTAGATACGCAGTATTTT.

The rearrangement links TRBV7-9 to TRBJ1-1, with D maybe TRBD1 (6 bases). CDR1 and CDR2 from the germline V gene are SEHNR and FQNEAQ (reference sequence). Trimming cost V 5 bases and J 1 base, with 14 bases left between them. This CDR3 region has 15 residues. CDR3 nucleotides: TGTGCCAGCAGCATATGGCGACAGGAGAACACTGAAGCTTTCTTT. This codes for CASSIWRQENTEAFF.

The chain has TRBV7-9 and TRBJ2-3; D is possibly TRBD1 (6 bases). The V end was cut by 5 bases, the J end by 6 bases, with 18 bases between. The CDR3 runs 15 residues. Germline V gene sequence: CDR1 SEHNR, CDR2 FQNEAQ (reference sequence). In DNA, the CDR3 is TGTGCCAGCAGCCGCTACCGACGGGACACCGATACGCAGTATTTT. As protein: CASSRYRRDTDTQYF. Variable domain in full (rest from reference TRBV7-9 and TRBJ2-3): DTGVSQNPRHKITKRGQNVTFRCDPISEHNRLYWYRQTLGQGPEFLTYFQNEAQLEKSRLLSDRFSAERPKGSFSTLEIQRTEQGDSAMYLCASSRYRRDTDTQYFGPGTRLTVL.

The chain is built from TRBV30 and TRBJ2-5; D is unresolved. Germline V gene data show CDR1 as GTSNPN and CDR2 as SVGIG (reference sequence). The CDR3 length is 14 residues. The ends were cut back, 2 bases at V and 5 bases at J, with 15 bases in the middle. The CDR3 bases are TGTGCCTGGAGTCGTCTAGGGAAGTGGGAGACCCAGTACTTC. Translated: CAWSRLGKWETQYF.

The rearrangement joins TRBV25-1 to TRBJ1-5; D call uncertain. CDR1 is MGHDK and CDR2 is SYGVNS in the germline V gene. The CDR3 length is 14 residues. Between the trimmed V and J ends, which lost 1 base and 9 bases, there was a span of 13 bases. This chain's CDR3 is CASSESGSVLPQHF. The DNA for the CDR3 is TGTGCCAGCAGTGAATCCGGCAGCGTCTTGCCCCAGCATTTT.

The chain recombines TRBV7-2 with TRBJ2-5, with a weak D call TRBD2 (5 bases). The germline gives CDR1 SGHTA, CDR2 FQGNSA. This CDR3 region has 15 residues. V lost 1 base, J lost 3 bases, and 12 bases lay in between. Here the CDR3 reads CASSLVRAGKETQYF. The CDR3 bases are TGTGCCAGCAGCTTAGTGAGGGCAGGAAAAGAGACCCAGTACTTC.

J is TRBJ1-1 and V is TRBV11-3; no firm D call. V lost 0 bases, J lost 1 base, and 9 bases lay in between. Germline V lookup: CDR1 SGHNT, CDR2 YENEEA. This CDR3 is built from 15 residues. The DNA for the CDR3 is TGTGCCAGCAGCTTAGATCTGGGTTGGAACACTGAAGCTTTCTTT. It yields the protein CASSLDLGWNTEAFF.

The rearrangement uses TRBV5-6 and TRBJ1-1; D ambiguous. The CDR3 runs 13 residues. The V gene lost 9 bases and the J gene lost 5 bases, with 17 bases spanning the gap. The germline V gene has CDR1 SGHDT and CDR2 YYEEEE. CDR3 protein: CATERAKETEAFF. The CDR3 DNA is TGTGCCACCGAAAGGGCGAAGGAGACTGAAGCTTTCTTT.

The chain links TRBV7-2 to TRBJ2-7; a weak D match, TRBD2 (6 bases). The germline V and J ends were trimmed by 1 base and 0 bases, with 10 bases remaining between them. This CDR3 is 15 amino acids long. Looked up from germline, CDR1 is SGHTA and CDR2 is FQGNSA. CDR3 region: CASSLGGGNSYEQYF. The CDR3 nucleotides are TGTGCCAGCAGCTTAGGTGGCGGGAACTCCTACGAGCAGTACTTC. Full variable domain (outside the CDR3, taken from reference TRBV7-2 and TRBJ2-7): GAGVSQSPSNKVTEKGKDVELRCDPISGHTALYWYRQSLGQGLEFLIYFQGNSAPDKSGLPSDRFSAERTGGSVSTLTIQRTQQEDSAVYLCASSLGGGNSYEQYFGPGTRLTVT.

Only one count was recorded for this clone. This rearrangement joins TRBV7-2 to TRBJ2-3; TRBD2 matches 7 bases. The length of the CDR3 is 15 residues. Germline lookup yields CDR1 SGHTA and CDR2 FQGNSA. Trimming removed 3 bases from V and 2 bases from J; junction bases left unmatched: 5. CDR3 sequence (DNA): TGTGCCAGCAGCTTCCGCGCGGGGGACACAGATACGCAGTATTTT. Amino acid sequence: CASSFRAGDTDTQYF.

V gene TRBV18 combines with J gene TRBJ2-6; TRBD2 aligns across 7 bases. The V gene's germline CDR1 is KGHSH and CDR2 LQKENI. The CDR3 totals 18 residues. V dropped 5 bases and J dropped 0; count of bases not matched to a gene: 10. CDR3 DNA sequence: TGTGCCAGCTCAGCGAGCGGGATCCGAACCTCTGGGGCCAACGTCCTGACTTTC. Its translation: CASSASGIRTSGANVLTF.

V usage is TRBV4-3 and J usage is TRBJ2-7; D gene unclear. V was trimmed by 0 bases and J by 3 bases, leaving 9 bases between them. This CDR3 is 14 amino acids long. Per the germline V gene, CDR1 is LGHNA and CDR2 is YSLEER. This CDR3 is CASSQDHTGYEQYF. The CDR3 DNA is TGCGCCAGCAGCCAAGATCACACTGGCTACGAGCAGTACTTC.

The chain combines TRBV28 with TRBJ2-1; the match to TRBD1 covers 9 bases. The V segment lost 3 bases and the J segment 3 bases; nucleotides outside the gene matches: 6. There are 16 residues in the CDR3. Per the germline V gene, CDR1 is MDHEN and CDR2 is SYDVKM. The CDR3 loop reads CASSLAGTGSYNEQFF. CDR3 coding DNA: TGTGCCAGCAGTTTGGCCGGGACAGGGAGCTACAATGAGCAGTTCTTC. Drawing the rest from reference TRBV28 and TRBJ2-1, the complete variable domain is DVKVTQSSRYLVKRTGEKVFLECVQDMDHENMFWYRQDPGLGLRLIYFSYDVKMKEKGDIPEGYSVSREKKERFSLILESASTNQTSMYLCASSLAGTGSYNEQFFGPGTRLTVL.

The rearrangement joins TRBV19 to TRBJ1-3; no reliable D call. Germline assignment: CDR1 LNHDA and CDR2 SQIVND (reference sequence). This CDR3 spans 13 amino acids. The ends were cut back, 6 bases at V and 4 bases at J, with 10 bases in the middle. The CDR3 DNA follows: TGTGCCAGTAGCGGATTCCTCGGAAACACCATATATTTT. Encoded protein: CASSGFLGNTIYF.

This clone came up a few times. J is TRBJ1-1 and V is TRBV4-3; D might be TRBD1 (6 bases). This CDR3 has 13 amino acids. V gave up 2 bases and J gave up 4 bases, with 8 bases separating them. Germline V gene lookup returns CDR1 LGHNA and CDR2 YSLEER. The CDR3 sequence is CASSQRGGTEAFF. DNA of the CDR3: TGCGCCAGCAGCCAAAGGGGGGGCACTGAAGCTTTCTTT.

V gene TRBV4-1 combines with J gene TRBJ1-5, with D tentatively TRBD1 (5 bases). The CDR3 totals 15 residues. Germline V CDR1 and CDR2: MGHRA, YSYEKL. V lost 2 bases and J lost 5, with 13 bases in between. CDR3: CASSQSPWGDQPQHF. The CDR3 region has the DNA TGCGCCAGCAGCCAATCTCCATGGGGGGATCAGCCCCAGCATTTT.

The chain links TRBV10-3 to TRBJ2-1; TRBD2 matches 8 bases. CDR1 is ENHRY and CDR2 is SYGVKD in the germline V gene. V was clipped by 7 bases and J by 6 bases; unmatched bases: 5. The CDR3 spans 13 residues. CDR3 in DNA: TGTGCCATCAAAGGGACTAGTGGCAATGAGCAGTTCTTC. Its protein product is CAIKGTSGNEQFF.

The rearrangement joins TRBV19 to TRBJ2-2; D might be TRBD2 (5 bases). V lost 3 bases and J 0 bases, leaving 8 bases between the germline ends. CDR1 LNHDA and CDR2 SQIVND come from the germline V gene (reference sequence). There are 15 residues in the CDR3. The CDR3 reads CASSISSANTGELFF. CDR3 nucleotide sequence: TGTGCCAGTAGTATCAGTAGCGCGAACACCGGGGAGCTGTTTTTT.

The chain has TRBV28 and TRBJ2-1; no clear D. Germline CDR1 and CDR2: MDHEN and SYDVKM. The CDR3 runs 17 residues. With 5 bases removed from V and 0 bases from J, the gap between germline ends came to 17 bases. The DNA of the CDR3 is TGTGCCAGCAGTCTAGGACCGACTGCTAGCTCCTACAATGAGCAGTTCTTC. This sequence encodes CASSLGPTASSYNEQFF. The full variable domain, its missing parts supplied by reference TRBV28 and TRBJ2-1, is DVKVTQSSRYLVKRTGEKVFLECVQDMDHENMFWYRQDPGLGLRLIYFSYDVKMKEKGDIPEGYSVSREKKERFSLILESASTNQTSMYLCASSLGPTASSYNEQFFGPGTRLTVL.

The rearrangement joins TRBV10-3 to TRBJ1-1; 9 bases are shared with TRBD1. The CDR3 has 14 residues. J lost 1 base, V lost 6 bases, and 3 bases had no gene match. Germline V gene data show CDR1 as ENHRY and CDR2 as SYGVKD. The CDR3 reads CAIRGQGANTEAFF. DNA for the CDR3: TGTGCCATCAGGGGACAGGGCGCGAACACTGAAGCTTTCTTT.

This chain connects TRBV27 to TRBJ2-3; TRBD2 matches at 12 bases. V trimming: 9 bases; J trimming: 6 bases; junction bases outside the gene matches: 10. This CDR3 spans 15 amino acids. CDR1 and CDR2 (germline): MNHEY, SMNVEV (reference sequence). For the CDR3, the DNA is TGTGCCAGTACTCGACTAGCGGGGGCGAGGGATACGCAGTATTTT. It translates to CASTRLAGARDTQYF.

CDR3 residues: CASSMDSSYEQYF. The CDR3 DNA reads TGTGCCAGCAGCATGGACAGCTCCTACGAGCAGTACTTC. The V call is TRBV9, the J call TRBJ2-7; TRBD1 is a possible D gene (6 bases). This CDR3 has 13 amino acids. Trimming stripped 4 bases from V and 0 bases from J, with 8 bases between. The germline V gene encodes CDR1 SGDLS and CDR2 YYNGEE.

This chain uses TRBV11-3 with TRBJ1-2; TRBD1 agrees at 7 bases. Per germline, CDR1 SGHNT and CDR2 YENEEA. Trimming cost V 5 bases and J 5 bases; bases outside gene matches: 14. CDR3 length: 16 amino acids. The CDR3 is CASSPRQGGGGYGYTF. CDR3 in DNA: TGTGCCAGCAGCCCTCGACAGGGAGGAGGCGGGTATGGCTACACCTTC.